These 26 T cell receptor beta chains originate from one sample sequenced in a study of T cell repertoires in cytomegalovirus infection. Each CDR3 protein is one row after TCRdb ran MiXCR on the reads. There are some 450,000 distinct CDR3 sequences in the sample; roughly a third occur only once, and roughly an eighth lies in the top ten. Sample: PBMCs. Receptor source: a human donor in good health (CMV status not recorded). Some clones in this sample may be carry-over from other donors' samples.

The table lists this clonotype with a few counts. This sequence joins TRBV7-6 and TRBJ2-5; possible D gene TRBD1, 5 bases. Trimming removed 1 base at V and 6 bases at J, with 18 bases between. Germline V gene sequence: CDR1 SGHVS, CDR2 FNYEAQ. CDR3 length: 16 residues. CDR3 in amino acids: CASSLVSTGSPKTQYF. DNA of the CDR3: TGTGCCAGCAGCTTAGTAAGCACAGGTTCGCCAAAGACCCAGTACTTC. The whole variable domain, filled in from reference TRBV7-6 and TRBJ2-5, reads GAGVSQSPRYKVTKRGQDVALRCDPISGHVSLYWYRQALGQGPEFLTYFNYEAQQDKSGLPNDRFSAERPEGSISTLTIQRTEQRDSAMYRCASSLVSTGSPKTQYFGPGTRLLVL.

As regards this clonotype: The junction departs from the called germline gene at one end, perhaps through a read error. The chain links TRBV6-1 to TRBJ1-1; 8 positions agree with TRBD1. The CDR3 totals 16 residues. Germline CDR1 is MNHNS and CDR2 is SASEGT. Written as DNA, the CDR3 is TGTGCCAGCAGTTACCGCACCCGGACAGGGCGTACTGATGCTTTCTTT. Translating gives CASSYRTRTGRTDAFF.

CDR3 in DNA: TGTGCCAGCAGCCAAGTTCAGGAGAAGACCACAGATACGCAGTATTTT. It codes for CASSQVQEKTTDTQYF. The chain joins TRBV4-2 to TRBJ2-3, with D hard to call. This CDR3 contains 16 residues. Looked up from germline, CDR1 is LGHNA and CDR2 is YNFKEQ. Trimming removed 1 base from V and 2 bases from J, with 13 bases in between.

Notes on this clonotype: Given the absence of the conserved phenylalanine or tryptophan at the CDR3 end, a read error is likely. The rearrangement uses TRBV10-3 and TRBJ2-1, with TRBD1 identical over 10 bases. This CDR3 comprises 18 residues. CDR1 is ENHRY and CDR2 is SYGVKD in the germline V gene. J gave up 0 bases and V 4 bases, and 9 bases lay outside the gene matches. The CDR3 is CAISGGTGAFSSYNEQFL. CDR3 nucleotide sequence: TGTGCCATCAGTGGAGGGACAGGGGCTTTTAGCTCCTACAATGAGCAGTTCTTA.

This clonotype was recorded a few times. V usage is TRBV12-3 or TRBV12-4 and J usage is TRBJ2-2; tentative D call: TRBD2 (6 bases). V gave up 3 bases and J gave up 5 bases, with 10 bases separating them. The CDR3 extends over 14 amino acids. The CDR3 loop reads CASSLREGTGELFF. In nucleotides, the CDR3 is TGTGCCAGCAGTTTGCGGGAAGGGACCGGGGAGCTGTTTTTT.

The V gene is TRBV7-6, the J gene TRBJ1-1; D perhaps matches TRBD1 (5 bases). In germline, CDR1 is SGHVS, CDR2 FNYEAQ. This CDR3 has 14 residues. With 4 bases removed from V and 0 bases from J, the gap between germline ends came to 9 bases. CDR3 coding DNA: TGTGCCAGCAGCTCGGGACTGCTGAACACTGAAGCTTTCTTT. Amino acid sequence: CASSSGLLNTEAFF.

For this clonotype: One end of the junction varies from germline; a read error may be responsible. The CDR3 protein is CASSAGNSPLNF. For the CDR3, the DNA is TGTGCCAGCAGTGCGGGGAATTCACCCCTCAACTTT. This chain joins TRBV27 and TRBJ1-6; the D is unclear. The CDR3 runs 12 residues. Germline CDR1 MNHEY, CDR2 SMNVEV (reference sequence).

CDR3: CSVGPGFYGRGYTF. CDR3 bases: TGCAGCGTTGGTCCGGGATTCTATGGCCGGGGCTACACCTTC. V gene TRBV29-1 combines with J gene TRBJ1-2; D not certain. From germline, CDR1 is SQVTM and CDR2 ANQGSEA. The CDR3 length is 14 residues. Trimming left V 4 bases short and J 8 bases short, with 20 bases between. Full variable domain (missing parts from reference TRBV29-1 and TRBJ1-2): SAVISQKPSRDICQRGTSLTIQCQVDSQVTMMFWYRQQPGQSLTLIATANQGSEATYESGFVIDKFPISRPNLTFSTLTVSNMSPEDSSIYLCSVGPGFYGRGYTFGSGTRLTVV.

The sample holds a few counts of this clonotype. The chain combines TRBV19 with TRBJ1-1, with D possibly being TRBD1 (5 bases). Trimming stripped 3 bases from V and 3 bases from J, with 8 bases between. The CDR3 covers 13 residues. CDR1 LNHDA and CDR2 SQIVND come from the germline V gene (reference sequence). CDR3 nucleotide sequence: TGTGCCAGTAGTATTGAAGGGGACACTGAAGCTTTCTTT. Its translation: CASSIEGDTEAFF.

The chain carries TRBV7-9 and TRBJ1-1; the match to TRBD1 covers 9 bases. There are 15 residues in the CDR3. V was clipped by 5 bases and J by 0 bases; unmatched bases: 4. In germline, CDR1 is SEHNR, CDR2 FQNEAQ (reference sequence). The CDR3 reads CASSQGDRVNTEAFF. The CDR3 DNA is TGTGCCAGCAGCCAAGGGGACAGGGTGAACACTGAAGCTTTCTTT.

As regards this clonotype: The CDR3 ends on some other residue instead of the conserved phenylalanine or tryptophan, so this is likely a read error. This chain uses TRBV2 with TRBJ2-7; TRBD1 agrees at 10 bases. The CDR3 contains 15 residues. Unmatched junction bases numbered 5, after V lost 6 bases and J lost 0 bases. Per the germline V gene, CDR1 is SNHLY and CDR2 is FYNNEI. The CDR3 reads CASRIRDRGSYEQYL. CDR3 coding DNA: TGTGCCAGCAGGATCCGGGACAGGGGCTCCTACGAGCAGTACTTA.

Notes on this clonotype: Relative to the germline gene, one junction end is altered; a read error may explain this. The J gene is TRBJ2-3, the V gene TRBV4-2, with D perhaps TRBD1 (6 bases). The CDR3 runs 16 residues. Germline values: CDR1 LGHNA, CDR2 YNFKEQ. The CDR3 nucleotides read TGTTCCAGCAGCCAAGATAAGGGACAAGGCACAGATACGCAGTATTTT. Translation: CSSSQDKGQGTDTQYF.

This clonotype was counted only a few times. V gene TRBV4-1 combines with J gene TRBJ1-1; D is uncertain. Germline loops: CDR1 MGHRA, CDR2 YSYEKL. V gave up 1 base and J gave up 4 bases, with 13 bases separating them. The CDR3 spans 15 residues. CDR3 residues: CASSQVAAPATEAFF. The CDR3 nucleotides are TGCGCCAGCAGCCAAGTGGCCGCCCCGGCCACTGAAGCTTTCTTT.

In this sample, this clonotype turned up many times. In DNA form, the CDR3 reads TGTGCCAGCAGTTCGGCCAGAGACGACGAAAAACTGTTTTTT. Amino acids: CASSSARDDEKLFF. The V call is TRBV12-3 or TRBV12-4, the J call TRBJ1-4; D gene ambiguous. Trimming left V 4 bases short and J 8 bases short, with 14 bases between. CDR3 length: 14 residues.

In its sample, this clonotype was seen a few times. The chain recombines TRBV15 with TRBJ1-4; D not certain. Trimming left V 6 bases short and J 5 bases short, with 16 bases between. The CDR3 has 15 residues. Germline CDR1 and CDR2: LNHNV and YYDKDF (reference sequence). CDR3 amino acids: CATSRERMINEKLFF. In DNA, the CDR3 is TGTGCCACCAGTCGAGAACGGATGATCAATGAAAAACTGTTTTTT.

The V call is TRBV7-9, the J call TRBJ2-1, with D perhaps TRBD1 (6 bases). Trimming removed 5 bases at V and 5 bases at J, with 13 bases between. CDR3 size: 14 residues. The V gene's germline CDR1 is SEHNR and CDR2 FQNEAQ (reference sequence). The CDR3 spells CASSRTAKDNEQFF. In DNA form, the CDR3 reads TGTGCCAGCAGCCGGACAGCCAAGGACAATGAGCAGTTCTTC. Combining the CDR3 with reference TRBV7-9 and TRBJ2-1 gives the whole variable domain DTGVSQNPRHKITKRGQNVTFRCDPISEHNRLYWYRQTLGQGPEFLTYFQNEAQLEKSRLLSDRFSAERPKGSFSTLEIQRTEQGDSAMYLCASSRTAKDNEQFFGPGTRLTVL.

The chain links TRBV5-1 to TRBJ2-1, with D maybe TRBD1 (6 bases). The CDR3 extends over 15 amino acids. Germline CDR1 reads SGHRS; CDR2 reads YFSETQ. Trimming pared 5 bases from V and 0 bases from J, leaving 12 bases between. The CDR3 nucleotides read TGCGCCAGCAGACCCTACAGGGACTCCTACAATGAGCAGTTCTTC. This encodes CASRPYRDSYNEQFF.

This clonotype showed up many times. The chain recombines TRBV6-6 with TRBJ2-7; D is possibly TRBD1 or TRBD2 (6 bases each). This CDR3 is built from 14 residues. The germline gives CDR1 MNHNY, CDR2 SVGAGI (reference sequence). The germline V and J ends were trimmed by 6 bases and 0 bases, with 12 bases remaining between them. The CDR3 coding sequence is TGTGCCAGCAGCCGAGGGGGGACCTCCTACGAGCAGTACTTC. Its protein product is CASSRGGTSYEQYF.

The J gene is TRBJ2-3, the V gene TRBV19; D is unclear. The germline V and J ends were trimmed by 5 bases and 6 bases, with 15 bases remaining between them. Germline V gene lookup returns CDR1 LNHDA and CDR2 SQIVND (reference sequence). The CDR3 is 14 amino acids. CDR3 region: CASSARTTADTQYF. The DNA of the CDR3 is TGTGCCAGTAGTGCCCGGACCACAGCGGATACGCAGTATTTT. Looking up the rest from reference TRBV19 and TRBJ2-3 gives the full variable domain: DGGITQSPKYLFRKEGQNVTLSCEQNLNHDAMYWYRQDPGQGLRLIYYSQIVNDFQKGDIAEGYSVSREKKESFPLTVTSAQKNPTAFYLCASSARTTADTQYFGPGTRLTVL.

The CDR3, as DNA: TGTGCCAGCAGCTACGAGATGACGAGCTCCTACGAGCAGTACTTC. This sequence encodes CASSYEMTSSYEQYF. The chain has TRBV7-2 and TRBJ2-7; D call uncertain. The germline CDR1 and CDR2 sequences are SGHTA and FQGNSA. This CDR3 has 15 amino acids. Trimming stripped 4 bases from V and 0 bases from J, with 13 bases between.

This clonotype came up a few times. V gene TRBV20-1 combines with J gene TRBJ1-5; D is undetermined. CDR3 length equals 14 residues. Per germline, CDR1 DFQATT and CDR2 SNEGSKA (reference sequence). The ends were cut back, 1 base at V and 2 bases at J, with 9 bases in the middle. The CDR3 DNA is TGCAGTGCTAGAGTGGGAGGTGGCAATCAGCCCCAGCATTTT. Amino acid sequence: CSARVGGGNQPQHF.

The chain joins TRBV19 to TRBJ1-4, with no clear D. Between the trimmed V and J ends, which lost 5 bases and 1 base, there was a span of 11 bases. This CDR3 is 15 amino acids long. Germline lookup yields CDR1 LNHDA and CDR2 SQIVND (reference sequence). CDR3 bases: TGTGCCAGTAGTTTTTCCCCGGGAACTAATGAAAAACTGTTTTTT. It translates to CASSFSPGTNEKLFF.

This clonotype has just a few counts. The chain recombines TRBV5-1 with TRBJ2-7, with 9 bases lining up with TRBD1. Trimming took 0 bases from V and 5 from J; bases not matched to a gene: 9. The CDR3 covers 16 residues. Germline assignment: CDR1 SGHRS and CDR2 YFSETQ. In DNA, the CDR3 is TGCGCCAGCAGCTTGGGCTCCGGGACAGGGACCCACGAGCAGTACTTC. Its protein product is CASSLGSGTGTHEQYF.

In this sample, this clonotype turned up many times. The chain uses TRBV7-2 and TRBJ1-6; maybe TRBD1 (6 bases). Trimming removed 5 bases at V and 8 bases at J, with 25 bases between. The germline gives CDR1 SGHTA, CDR2 FQGNSA. The CDR3 contains 18 residues. For the CDR3, the DNA is TGTGCCAGCAGCGGCGAGAGGGGGGGCGGCCTTAGGGATTCACCCCTCCACTTT. Its translation: CASSGERGGGLRDSPLHF.

The table lists this clonotype with many counts. The CDR3 DNA reads TGTGCCAGCAGATATAGAGCAACTAATGAAAAACTGTTTTTT. This codes for CASRYRATNEKLFF. The rearrangement links TRBV7-2 to TRBJ1-4, with D hard to call. The CDR3 has 14 amino acids. The V and J ends lost 6 bases and 0 bases respectively, with 8 bases between them. Germline loops: CDR1 SGHTA, CDR2 FQGNSA.

The genes are TRBV28 and TRBJ2-7, with D possibly being TRBD1 (6 bases). The CDR3 has 16 amino acids. V was shortened by 10 bases and J by 3 bases, with 25 bases between the two germline ends. Germline values: CDR1 MDHEN, CDR2 SYDVKM. The CDR3 sequence is CAISPGLGQPSYEQYF. DNA of the CDR3: TGTGCCATCAGCCCCGGCCTAGGACAGCCAAGCTACGAGCAGTACTTC.